These 18 T cell receptor beta chains were all obtained from the same sample, sequenced in a study of T-cell memory formation after mild COVID-19. Via MiXCR, TCRdb re-called the 5' RACE reads, giving one row per CDR3 protein. The table records around 430,000 distinct CDR3 sequences, about 17% of them present only once. Sequenced: PBMCs or a T cell subset sorted from them (not recorded which). The receptor source for this set is a man aged 18 to 29 who had mild COVID-19 (a few samples of this study predate the infection). Cell type and time point are not known.

This rearrangement joins TRBV4-3 to TRBJ2-1, with 7 bases identical to TRBD1. The germline V gene encodes CDR1 LGHNA and CDR2 YSLEER. The CDR3 is 15 residues long. Trimming at V came to 0 bases and at J to 8 bases, leaving 7 bases not matched to a gene. CDR3 nucleotides: TGCGCCAGCAGCCAAGATAAGACAGGGTTTTATGAGCAGTTCTTC. It codes for CASSQDKTGFYEQFF.

The table lists this clonotype with a few counts. The chain combines TRBV12-3 or TRBV12-4 with TRBJ2-1; TRBD2 agrees at 13 bases. The V and J ends lost 5 bases and 7 bases, in that order; junction bases with no gene match: 5. The CDR3 is 15 residues long. CDR3 DNA: TGTGCCAGCAGTGTGACTAGCGGGGGGATGAATGAGCAGTTCTTC. Translated, it gives CASSVTSGGMNEQFF.

The chain carries TRBV25-1 and TRBJ2-5; perhaps TRBD1 as D (8 bases). Trimming left V 2 bases short and J 1 base short, with 14 bases between. Germline-derived CDR1 and CDR2 are MGHDK and SYGVNS. The CDR3 is 16 residues long. This chain's CDR3 is CASSEKQGGPQETQYF. In DNA, the CDR3 is TGTGCCAGCAGTGAAAAACAGGGGGGGCCCCAAGAGACCCAGTACTTC.

The chain combines TRBV20-1 with TRBJ1-1; no clear D. The CDR3 is made up of 12 amino acids. Germline-derived CDR1 and CDR2 are DFQATT and SNEGSKA (reference sequence). V lost 4 bases, J lost 1 base, and 7 bases lay in between. This CDR3 reads CSAKWSNTEAFF. CDR3 DNA: TGCAGTGCTAAATGGTCGAACACTGAAGCTTTCTTT.

The chain has TRBV7-2 and TRBJ2-7; D perhaps matches TRBD2 (6 bases). Looked up from germline, CDR1 is SGHTA and CDR2 is FQGNSA. The CDR3 totals 15 residues. Trimming removed 0 bases at V and 3 bases at J, with 12 bases between. The CDR3 spells CASSLAGSARYEQYV. The CDR3 region has the DNA TGTGCCAGCAGCTTAGCCGGGAGCGCTCGCTACGAGCAGTACGTC.

On this clonotype itself: Relative to the germline gene, one junction end is altered; a read error may explain this. The rearrangement uses TRBV30 and TRBJ1-2; the D is unclear. The CDR3 runs 13 residues. The germline CDR1 and CDR2 sequences are GTSNPN and SVGIG (reference sequence). CDR3 sequence: CAWSTDLEGTPTF. CDR3 bases: TGTGCCTGGAGTACGGATTTAGAGGGAACCCCTACGTTC.

The rearrangement uses TRBV28 and TRBJ2-1, with D tentatively TRBD2 (7 bases). V was cut by 4 bases and J by 15 bases, with 22 bases left in between. CDR1 and CDR2 (germline): MDHEN, SYDVKM. The CDR3 sequence is 14 residues long. This chain's CDR3 is CASSSSPSLRGRFF. The CDR3 DNA sequence: TGTGCCAGCAGTTCCTCCCCCTCCTTGCGGGGGCGGTTCTTC.

This clonotype showed up just a few times. J is TRBJ1-2 and V is TRBV19, with TRBD1 as a possible D gene (5 bases). Trimming took 3 bases from V and 8 from J, leaving 13 bases between them. The CDR3 is 13 residues long. Per germline, CDR1 LNHDA and CDR2 SQIVND (reference sequence). The DNA of the CDR3 is TGTGCCAGTAGTATTTCGGCCGCAGGGGGCTACACCTTC. It yields the protein CASSISAAGGYTF.

This clonotype appeared many times. The rearrangement uses TRBV7-2 and TRBJ1-2; 11 bases line up with TRBD1. V gave up 5 bases and J gave up 5 bases; unmatched junction bases: 7. The V gene's germline CDR1 is SGHTA and CDR2 FQGNSA. CDR3 length equals 15 residues. Here the CDR3 DNA reads TGTGCCAGCAGCCGTCCGGGACAGGGGGTATATGGCTACACCTTC. Its translation: CASSRPGQGVYGYTF.

This clonotype was detected a few times. V and J are TRBV18 and TRBJ2-2; no definite D call. This CDR3 has 16 amino acids. Germline V gives CDR1 KGHSH, CDR2 LQKENI. Trimming took off 2 bases at V and 5 bases at J, with 15 bases between the two ends. In DNA, the CDR3 is TGTGCCAGCTCACCATCGATGGCAGGAAGAACCGGGGAGCTGTTTTTT. Protein: CASSPSMAGRTGELFF.

V gene TRBV5-1 combines with J gene TRBJ1-1; D is uncertain. V lost 0 bases, J lost 1 base, and 16 bases lay in between. The CDR3 is 17 residues long. CDR1 is SGHRS and CDR2 is YFSETQ in the germline V gene. CDR3: CASSLGSSGRGNTEAFF. CDR3 nucleotide sequence: TGCGCCAGCAGCTTGGGATCCAGCGGGCGTGGGAACACTGAAGCTTTCTTT.

This sequence joins TRBV7-2 and TRBJ2-5; D remains unclear. The ends were cut back, 1 base at V and 2 bases at J, with 8 bases in the middle. The CDR3 spans 14 residues. Germline V gives CDR1 SGHTA, CDR2 FQGNSA. The CDR3 nucleotides are TGTGCCAGCAGCTTAGAGAACTTACAAGAGACCCAGTACTTC. It specifies CASSLENLQETQYF. Using reference TRBV7-2 and TRBJ2-5 for the parts outside the CDR3, the full variable domain is GAGVSQSPSNKVTEKGKDVELRCDPISGHTALYWYRQSLGQGLEFLIYFQGNSAPDKSGLPSDRFSAERTGGSVSTLTIQRTQQEDSAVYLCASSLENLQETQYFGPGTRLLVL.

The table lists this clonotype with a few counts. The chain combines TRBV10-3 with TRBJ1-5, with unresolved D. Germline V CDR1 and CDR2: ENHRY, SYGVKD. The ends were cut back, 6 bases at V and 1 base at J, with 7 bases in the middle. The CDR3 extends over 13 amino acids. CDR3 protein: CAIRAQSNQPQHF. CDR3 in DNA: TGTGCCATCAGAGCCCAGAGCAATCAGCCCCAGCATTTT.

This clonotype was seen only a few times. The chain joins TRBV20-1 to TRBJ2-7; D is undetermined. Germline V lookup: CDR1 DFQATT, CDR2 SNEGSKA (reference sequence). Trimming took off 3 bases at V and 2 bases at J, with 17 bases between the two ends. CDR3 length: 15 residues. The CDR3: CSASPPPTSPYEQYF. For the CDR3, the DNA is TGCAGTGCTAGCCCGCCGCCTACCTCACCCTACGAGCAGTACTTC.

V usage is TRBV7-9 and J usage is TRBJ1-2; D remains ambiguous. This CDR3 is built from 12 residues. Germline lookup yields CDR1 SEHNR and CDR2 FQNEAQ (reference sequence). With 5 bases removed from V and 5 bases from J, the gap between germline ends came to 9 bases. CDR3 region: CASSMGPYGYTF. In DNA form, the CDR3 reads TGTGCCAGCAGCATGGGTCCTTATGGCTACACCTTC.

In its sample, this clonotype was seen a few times. V usage is TRBV5-4 and J usage is TRBJ2-5, with TRBD2 matching 10 bases. The CDR3 has 15 amino acids. V lost 2 bases and J lost 2; bases outside the gene matches: 3. From germline, CDR1 is SGHNT and CDR2 YYREEE (reference sequence). For the CDR3, the DNA is TGTGCCAGCAGCTTTCCTAGCGGGGGACAAGAGACCCAGTACTTC. It yields the protein CASSFPSGGQETQYF.

The chain is built from TRBV7-8 and TRBJ2-3, with D hard to call. CDR3 length: 13 residues. The germline gives CDR1 SGHVS, CDR2 FQNEAQ. Deletions cut 8 bases from V and 2 bases from J, with 11 bases between. CDR3 DNA sequence: TGTGCCAGCGGTGATGAGAACACAGATACGCAGTATTTT. Its protein is CASGDENTDTQYF.

In its sample, this clonotype was seen a few times. This chain links TRBV9 with TRBJ2-7, with 10 nucleotides matching TRBD1. The V gene's germline CDR1 is SGDLS and CDR2 YYNGEE. Trimming took 7 bases from V and 9 from J; bases not matched to a gene: 7. The CDR3 is 12 amino acids. The CDR3 loop is CASGTGELVQYF. Written as DNA, the CDR3 is TGTGCCAGCGGGACAGGGGAATTAGTGCAGTACTTC.